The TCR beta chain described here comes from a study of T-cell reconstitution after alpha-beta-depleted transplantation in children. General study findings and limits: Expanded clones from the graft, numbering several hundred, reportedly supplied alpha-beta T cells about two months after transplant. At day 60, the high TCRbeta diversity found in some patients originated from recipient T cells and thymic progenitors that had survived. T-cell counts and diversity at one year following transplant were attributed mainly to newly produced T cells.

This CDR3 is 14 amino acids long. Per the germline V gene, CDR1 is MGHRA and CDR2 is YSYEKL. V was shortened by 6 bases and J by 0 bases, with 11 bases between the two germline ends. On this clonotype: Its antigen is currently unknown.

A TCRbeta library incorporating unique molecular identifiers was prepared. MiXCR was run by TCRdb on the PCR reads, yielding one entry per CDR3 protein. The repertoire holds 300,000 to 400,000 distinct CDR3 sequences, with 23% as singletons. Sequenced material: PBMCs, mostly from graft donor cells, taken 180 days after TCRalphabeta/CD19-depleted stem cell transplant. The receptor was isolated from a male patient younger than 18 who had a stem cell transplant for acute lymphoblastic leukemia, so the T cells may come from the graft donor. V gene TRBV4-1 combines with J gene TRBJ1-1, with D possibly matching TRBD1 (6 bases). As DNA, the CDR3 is TGCGCCAGCAGACACCAGGGGTTGAACACTGAAGCTTTCTTT. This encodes CASRHQGLNTEAFF.